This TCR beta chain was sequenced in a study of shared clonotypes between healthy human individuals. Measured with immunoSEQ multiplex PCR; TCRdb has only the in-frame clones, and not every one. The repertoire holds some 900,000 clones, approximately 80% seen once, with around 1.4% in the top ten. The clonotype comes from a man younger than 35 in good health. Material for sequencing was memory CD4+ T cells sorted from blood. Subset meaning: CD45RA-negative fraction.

Written as DNA, the CDR3 is TGTGCCAGCAGCTTTTGGGGGGCTGGGGCCAACGTCCTGACTTTC. Amino acids: CASSFWGAGANVLTF. The chain links TRBV5-6 to TRBJ2-6; the D gene is possibly TRBD2 (6 bases). This CDR3 is 15 amino acids long. Germline CDR1 is SGHDT and CDR2 is YYEEEE. The ends were cut back, 2 bases at V and 2 bases at J, with 8 bases in the middle. The entire variable domain, with the rest obtained from reference TRBV5-6 and TRBJ2-6, is as follows: DAGVTQSPTHLIKTRGQQVTLRCSPKSGHDTVSWYQQALGQGPQFIFQYYEEEERQRGNFPDRFSGHQFPNYSSELNVNALLLGDSALYLCASSFWGAGANVLTFGAGSRLTVL.